This TCR beta chain was sequenced during a study of blood T cell repertoires in COVID-19. Across the study: The analysed material was cDNA or gDNA that came from T cells, B-cell-depleted T cells, or PBMCs.

Under the authors' procedure: Nucleated cell number was recorded as an estimate derived from reference gene primer amplification. Produced via immunoSEQ multiplex PCR; TCRdb's table is partial and in-frame only. V and J calls and clone size are copied from that table; D and trimming were computed from the DNA. Here the sample spans approximately 300,000 clones, around 90% being singletons. This CDR3 is built from 13 residues. Germline values: CDR1 KGHDR, CDR2 SFDVKD. V lost 6 bases and J 8 bases, leaving 13 bases between the germline ends. Donors of Cohort 3 who recovered were those that had two negative PCRs, clearance, or symptom resolution.

V gene TRBV24-1 combines with J gene TRBJ2-4, with a weak D call TRBD1 (5 bases). The sequenced sample consisted of PBMCs or T cells enriched from blood (not recorded which). The clonotype comes from a woman aged 25-40 years who had recovered from COVID-19. The CDR3 nucleotides are TGTGCCACCAGTCCCGAGCAGGGTTACATTCAGTACTTC. It is translated as CATSPEQGYIQYF.